Each of the 24 T cell receptor beta chains below was sequenced from the same sample in a study of blood T cells in healthy people across ages. A sample-barcoded 5' primer and a J-beta primer mix were used in a second PCR of roughly 6 to 11 cycles. TCRdb re-analysed the 5' RACE reads in MiXCR, keeping a single row per CDR3 protein. This sample yields hundreds of thousands of distinct CDR3 sequences, of which around 40% are seen a single time; roughly 20% belongs to the top ten. The sample was blood. The receptor source for this set is a woman in her sixties in good health.

This clonotype was seen more than once but under ten times. This rearrangement joins TRBV10-3 to TRBJ1-1, with D uncertain. The CDR3 covers 16 residues. Trimming cost V 6 bases and J 0 bases, with 17 bases left between them. CDR1 and CDR2 from the germline V gene are ENHRY and SYGVKD. The CDR3 nucleotides read TGTGCCATCAGCCTCACGGGAGACGCGCTGAACACTGAAGCTTTCTTT. The encoded protein is CAISLTGDALNTEAFF.

The genes are TRBV28 and TRBJ1-4, with D maybe TRBD1 (6 bases). The ends were cut back, 8 bases at V and 7 bases at J, with 17 bases in the middle. The V gene's germline CDR1 is MDHEN and CDR2 SYDVKM. The CDR3 is 14 amino acids. The CDR3 DNA follows: TGTGCCAGCGCTCGACAGGAGCGTGTTGAAAAACTGTTTTTT. It is translated as CASARQERVEKLFF.

This clonotype was seen more than once but under ten times. The rearrangement links TRBV12-3 or TRBV12-4 to TRBJ2-7; TRBD1 matches 11 bases. V lost 5 bases, J lost 5 bases, and 8 bases stayed unmatched. There are 15 residues in the CDR3. In DNA, the CDR3 is TGTGCCAGCAGTCGGCGGACAGGGGGCCGCGACGAGCAGTACTTC. The encoded protein is CASSRRTGGRDEQYF.

This clonotype appeared a few times. This chain connects TRBV4-2 to TRBJ2-4, with a weak D call TRBD2 (7 bases). Germline V gene data show CDR1 as LGHNA and CDR2 as YNFKEQ. This CDR3 region has 18 residues. Trimming removed 2 bases from V and 4 bases from J, with 21 bases in between. CDR3 in amino acids: CASSQRGGAGTNKNIQYF. The CDR3 coding sequence is TGTGCCAGCAGCCAAAGAGGGGGGGCCGGGACAAATAAAAACATTCAGTACTTC.

The table lists this clonotype with a few counts. The gene calls are TRBV6-5 and TRBJ1-2, with D perhaps matching TRBD1 (5 bases). Trimming removed 5 bases from V and 8 bases from J, with 12 bases in between. CDR1 is MNHEY, CDR2 SVGAGI, per germline. CDR3 length: 12 residues. The DNA of the CDR3 is TGTGCCAGCAGTACCCAGGGTTTGGGCTACACCTTC. Protein sequence: CASSTQGLGYTF.

V usage is TRBV24-1 and J usage is TRBJ2-7, with D possibly matching TRBD1 (7 bases). CDR3 size: 16 residues. Trimming took 9 bases from V and 1 from J, leaving 21 bases between them. Germline CDR1 KGHDR, CDR2 SFDVKD. The CDR3: CATGTDGQEGSYEQYF. In DNA form, the CDR3 reads TGTGCCACCGGGACTGACGGACAGGAAGGGTCCTACGAGCAGTACTTC.

This clonotype showed up just a few times. The chain recombines TRBV11-2 with TRBJ2-7; TRBD1 might be the D (5 bases). CDR3 length: 14 amino acids. Trimming removed 1 base at V and 3 bases at J, with 10 bases between. The germline CDR1 and CDR2 sequences are SGHAT and FQNNGV. CDR3 in DNA: TGTGCCAGCAGCTTAGGACAGATAAACTACGAGCAGTACTTC. Translation gives CASSLGQINYEQYF.

This clonotype has more than one count but fewer than ten. This chain joins TRBV6-1 and TRBJ1-2; D perhaps matches TRBD1 (6 bases). V was pared by 0 bases and J by 8 bases, with 10 bases between. Germline lookup yields CDR1 MNHNS and CDR2 SASEGT. This CDR3 contains 13 residues. For the CDR3, the DNA is TGTGCCAGCAGTGAAGCGGACAGAAGGGGCTACACCTTC. Its translation is CASSEADRRGYTF.

There are a few counts of this clonotype. V gene TRBV28 combines with J gene TRBJ2-4; the D gene is possibly TRBD1 (6 bases). CDR1 is MDHEN, CDR2 SYDVKM, per germline. The CDR3 spans 15 residues. Trimming left V 8 bases short and J 6 bases short, with 20 bases between. The CDR3, as DNA: TGTGCCAGCTCGTATCACAGGGACACCAGAAACATTCAGTACTTC. Its protein product is CASSYHRDTRNIQYF. The full variable domain, rest sourced from reference TRBV28 and TRBJ2-4, is DVKVTQSSRYLVKRTGEKVFLECVQDMDHENMFWYRQDPGLGLRLIYFSYDVKMKEKGDIPEGYSVSREKKERFSLILESASTNQTSMYLCASSYHRDTRNIQYFGAGTRLSVL.

Points on this clonotype: A clone one base away is much larger, so this may be a read error. The chain carries TRBV3-1 and TRBJ2-7, with D perhaps assigned TRBD1 or TRBD2 (5 bases each). This CDR3 region has 17 residues. Per germline, CDR1 LGHDT and CDR2 YNNKEL (reference sequence). CDR3 protein: CVSSQGAPGAWKNEQYF. The CDR3, as DNA: TGTGTCAGCAGCCAAGGGGCACCCGGGGCTTGGAAGAACGAGCAGTACTTC.

This clonotype showed up just a few times. V and J are TRBV12-3 or TRBV12-4 and TRBJ1-6; possibly TRBD1 for D (5 bases). The CDR3 extends over 12 amino acids. The V end lost 6 bases, the J end lost 9 bases, and 9 bases lay between the germline ends. The CDR3 nucleotides read TGTGCCAGCAGATCAGGGTTTTCACCCCTCCACTTT. It translates to CASRSGFSPLHF.

This clonotype was seen at least ten times. The chain uses TRBV20-1 and TRBJ2-3; D may match TRBD1 or TRBD2 (5 bases each). The V end was cut by 0 bases, the J end by 6 bases, with 13 bases between. Germline-derived CDR1 and CDR2 are DFQATT and SNEGSKA (reference sequence). There are 14 residues in the CDR3. This chain's CDR3 is CSAREGPGIDTQYF. CDR3 coding DNA: TGCAGTGCTAGAGAGGGACCCGGAATTGATACGCAGTATTTT.

With respect to this clonotype: One end of the junction varies from germline; a read error may be responsible. This chain links TRBV7-7 with TRBJ2-5; TRBD1 matches at 8 bases. Germline CDR1 reads SSHAT; CDR2 reads FNYEAQ (reference sequence). The CDR3 runs 14 residues. The CDR3 sequence is CASSRSRGLETQYF. The CDR3 nucleotides are TGTGCTAGCAGCCGAAGCAGGGGGCTGGAGACCCAGTACTTC.

This clonotype has just one count. J is TRBJ2-3 and V is TRBV9, with D perhaps assigned TRBD1 or TRBD2 (6 bases each). The CDR3 has 15 residues. Trimming took 1 base from V and 4 from J, leaving 13 bases between them. CDR1 SGDLS and CDR2 YYNGEE come from the germline V gene. CDR3 protein: CASSVSPGGSDTQYF. The CDR3 DNA follows: TGTGCCAGCAGCGTAAGTCCCGGGGGCTCAGATACGCAGTATTTT.

This chain connects TRBV4-2 to TRBJ2-1, with D maybe TRBD1 (6 bases). Trimming took 1 base from V and 1 from J, leaving 17 bases between them. Germline V gives CDR1 LGHNA, CDR2 YNFKEQ. The CDR3 is made up of 18 amino acids. The CDR3 here is CASSQVYFRGSSYNEQFF. The CDR3 DNA reads TGTGCCAGCAGCCAAGTGTATTTCAGGGGCTCGTCCTACAATGAGCAGTTCTTC.

The rearrangement uses TRBV12-3 or TRBV12-4 and TRBJ1-5, with D tentatively TRBD1 (5 bases). The CDR3 extends over 13 amino acids. The ends were cut back, 5 bases at V and 6 bases at J, with 11 bases in the middle. CDR3 region: CASSVYGGQPQHF. The CDR3 coding sequence is TGTGCCAGCAGTGTCTATGGGGGTCAGCCCCAGCATTTT.

This clonotype showed up just a few times. V gene TRBV12-3 or TRBV12-4 combines with J gene TRBJ2-7, with unresolved D. CDR3 length: 18 residues. Between the trimmed V and J ends, which lost 0 bases and 0 bases, there was a span of 18 bases. CDR3 nucleotides: TGTGCCAGCAGTTTAGCGAGAGCGATCGGAGTCTCCTCCTACGAGCAGTACTTC. As protein: CASSLARAIGVSSYEQYF.

CDR3 sequence: CASSQERDRANYGYTF. CDR3 nucleotide sequence: TGTGCCAGCAGCCAAGAAAGGGACAGAGCTAACTATGGCTACACCTTC. The chain couples TRBV4-2 to TRBJ1-2; 7 bases agree with TRBD1. CDR1 is LGHNA and CDR2 is YNFKEQ in the germline V gene. J gave up 0 bases and V 0 bases, and 4 bases lay outside the gene matches. CDR3 length: 16 amino acids.

The V call is TRBV28, the J call TRBJ2-3; no firm D call. V dropped 7 bases and J dropped 0 bases, with 11 bases sitting between them. The CDR3 contains 14 residues. Germline CDR1 is MDHEN and CDR2 is SYDVKM. The CDR3 loop is CASTRASSTDTQYF. The CDR3 nucleotides read TGTGCCAGCACCCGCGCCTCTAGCACAGATACGCAGTATTTT.

This rearrangement joins TRBV4-3 to TRBJ2-3; the match to TRBD2 covers 10 bases. CDR3 length: 18 amino acids. Trimming took 0 bases from V and 1 from J; bases not matched to a gene: 7. Germline V CDR1 and CDR2: LGHNA, YSLEER. CDR3 DNA: TGCGCCAGCAGCCAAGATGGGGTCGGGACTAGCGGCACAGATACGCAGTATTTT. Translating it yields CASSQDGVGTSGTDTQYF.

This clonotype has only one observation. V and J are TRBV20-1 and TRBJ2-1; D perhaps matches TRBD2 (5 bases). This CDR3 contains 11 residues. CDR1 and CDR2 (germline): DFQATT, SNEGSKA (reference sequence). Trimming took 5 bases from V and 6 from J, leaving 8 bases between them. This CDR3 reads CSALLGNEQFF. CDR3 DNA: TGCAGTGCTCTACTAGGCAATGAGCAGTTCTTC.

This clonotype was seen only a few times. The chain combines TRBV29-1 with TRBJ2-5; D is possibly TRBD1 (6 bases). Per germline, CDR1 SQVTM and CDR2 ANQGSEA. This CDR3 has 12 amino acids. Trimming took 7 bases from V and 7 from J, leaving 16 bases between them. In nucleotides, the CDR3 is TGCAGCGAGGCAAAACAGGGTCCGACCCAGTACTTC. It is translated as CSEAKQGPTQYF.

This clonotype has a handful of counts. V is TRBV6-5 and J is TRBJ2-5; D is uncertain. The germline gives CDR1 MNHEY, CDR2 SVGAGI. The CDR3 loop spans 14 amino acids. Trimming left V 6 bases short and J 11 bases short, with 22 bases between. CDR3: CASSSTFPDLRQYF. CDR3 DNA: TGTGCCAGCAGCTCTACCTTTCCTGATCTACGGCAGTACTTC.

This rearrangement joins TRBV5-1 to TRBJ2-3, with 7 bases identical to TRBD2. The length of the CDR3 is 14 residues. V lost 7 bases to trimming and J lost 8 bases; unmatched junction nucleotides: 13. CDR1 is SGHRS, CDR2 YFSETQ, per germline. In DNA, the CDR3 is TGCGCCAGCCGGGGCCGGGATCGGGGGGTTACGCAGTATTTT. The encoded protein is CASRGRDRGVTQYF.